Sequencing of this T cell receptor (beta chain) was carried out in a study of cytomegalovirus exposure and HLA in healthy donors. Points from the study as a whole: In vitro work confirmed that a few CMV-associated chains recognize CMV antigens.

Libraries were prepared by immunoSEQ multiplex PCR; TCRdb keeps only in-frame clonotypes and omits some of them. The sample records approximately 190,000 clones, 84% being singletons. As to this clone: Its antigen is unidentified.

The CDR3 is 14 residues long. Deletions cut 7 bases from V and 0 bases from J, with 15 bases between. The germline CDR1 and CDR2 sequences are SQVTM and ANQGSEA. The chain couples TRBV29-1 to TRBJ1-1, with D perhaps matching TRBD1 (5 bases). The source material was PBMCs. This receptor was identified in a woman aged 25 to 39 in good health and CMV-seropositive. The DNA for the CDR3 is TGCAGCGCCTCGGCGGGGGAGATGAACACTGAAGCTTTCTTT. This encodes CSASAGEMNTEAFF.